This entry lists 15 T cell receptor beta chains sequenced from one sample in a study of PD-L1 blockade in urothelial cancer (dated by TCRdb to 2017 to 2019). Library construction relied on the immunoSEQ multiplex PCR assay. TCRdb stores this immuneACCESS table with in-frame sequences only. Part of the clones is absent; in the studies checked, under half of the shortfall reflects unresolved V genes, and no reason is known for the rest. For this sample there are about 100,000 clones; about 90% appear just once. Of the sample, 0.85% to 1% is held by the ten largest clones. Source: PBMCs, taken around atezolizumab (anti-PD-L1) treatment. The source is an elderly woman with urothelial cancer.

The J gene is TRBJ2-1, the V gene TRBV5-4, with 8 nucleotides matching TRBD1. J lost 10 bases, V lost 0 bases, and 6 bases had no gene match. The CDR3 spans 14 residues. Germline loops: CDR1 SGHNT, CDR2 YYREEE (reference sequence). The CDR3 region is CASSLGTGIGEQFF. DNA for the CDR3: TGTGCCAGCAGCTTGGGGACAGGGATAGGGGAGCAGTTCTTC.

The chain couples TRBV7-9 to TRBJ1-1; a weak D match, TRBD1 (5 bases). The germline V and J ends were trimmed by 5 bases and 7 bases, with 14 bases remaining between them. Germline-derived CDR1 and CDR2 are SEHNR and FQNEAQ (reference sequence). This CDR3 is 13 amino acids long. CDR3 amino acids: CASSPGGRDEAFF. CDR3 bases: TGTGCCAGCAGCCCCGGTGGCAGGGATGAAGCTTTCTTT.

This CDR3 reads CASSEAPSGSRQFF. CDR3 nucleotide sequence: TGTGCCAGCAGTGAAGCCCCTAGCGGGTCCCGGCAGTTCTTC. The V call is TRBV6-1, the J call TRBJ2-1; 8 bases agree with TRBD2. The CDR3 has 14 amino acids. The germline V gene has CDR1 MNHNS and CDR2 SASEGT. Trimming removed 0 bases from V and 12 bases from J; junction bases left unmatched: 7.

The genes are TRBV29-1 and TRBJ2-2; 9 positions agree with TRBD2. The germline V gene encodes CDR1 SQVTM and CDR2 ANQGSEA. The CDR3 runs to 13 residues. V shed 6 bases and J 4 bases; nucleotides not matched to a gene: 3. The chain's CDR3 is CSVMTSGTGELFF. The DNA for the CDR3 is TGCAGCGTGATGACTAGCGGCACCGGGGAGCTGTTTTTT.

The rearrangement joins TRBV5-1 to TRBJ1-2, with D perhaps TRBD1 (6 bases). The V and J ends lost 4 bases and 4 bases respectively, with 11 bases between them. This CDR3 contains 13 residues. Germline CDR1 SGHRS, CDR2 YFSETQ. The CDR3 region is CASSQEQGYGYTF. CDR3 sequence (DNA): TGCGCCAGCAGCCAAGAACAGGGCTATGGCTACACCTTC.

The chain employs TRBV5-1 and TRBJ2-1; 9 nucleotides match TRBD2. This CDR3 is built from 17 residues. Germline V CDR1 and CDR2: SGHRS, YFSETQ. With V trimmed by 4 bases and J by 0 bases, 8 bases remained unmatched. As DNA, the CDR3 is TGCGCCAGCAGCCCGGCGGGTAGCGGGAGCTCCTACAATGAGCAGTTCTTC. This translates into CASSPAGSGSSYNEQFF.

V is TRBV5-1 and J is TRBJ2-3; D is perhaps TRBD2 (6 bases). This CDR3 has 16 amino acids. The V gene lost 4 bases and the J gene lost 2 bases, with 17 bases spanning the gap. The germline V gene encodes CDR1 SGHRS and CDR2 YFSETQ. The CDR3 sequence: CASSKMAGSNTDTQYF. In DNA, the CDR3 is TGCGCCAGCAGCAAAATGGCGGGGTCTAACACAGATACGCAGTATTTT.

The chain combines TRBV2 with TRBJ1-5; D gene uncertain. The CDR3 has 15 amino acids. Germline CDR1 is SNHLY and CDR2 is FYNNEI. Trimming removed 6 bases from V and 7 bases from J, with 19 bases in between. CDR3 nucleotides: TGTGCCAGCAGAGGACTCGCTACCGGGATCCAGCCCCAGCATTTT. As protein: CASRGLATGIQPQHF.

This rearrangement joins TRBV5-4 to TRBJ2-7, with D uncertain. In germline, CDR1 is SGHNT, CDR2 YYREEE (reference sequence). The CDR3 length is 13 residues. Trimming took 1 base from V and 3 from J, leaving 8 bases between them. CDR3 residues: CASSLIQSYEQYF. The DNA for the CDR3 is TGTGCCAGCAGCTTGATACAGAGCTACGAGCAGTACTTC.

The rearrangement links TRBV5-1 to TRBJ2-5, with D perhaps matching TRBD2 (5 bases). Trimming removed 3 bases from V and 5 bases from J, with 14 bases in between. CDR1 is SGHRS and CDR2 is YFSETQ in the germline V gene. The CDR3 totals 14 residues. In DNA form, the CDR3 reads TGCGCCAGCAGCTCCGGAGGCGGTTCGGAGACCCAGTACTTC. It is translated as CASSSGGGSETQYF.

The genes are TRBV5-4 and TRBJ1-2; D is possibly TRBD1 (6 bases). V lost 3 bases and J lost 4, with 10 bases in between. The CDR3 spans 13 residues. In germline, CDR1 is SGHNT, CDR2 YYREEE (reference sequence). DNA of the CDR3: TGTGCCAGCAGCTCGGACAGTATCTATGGCTACACCTTC. Protein: CASSSDSIYGYTF.

The chain employs TRBV7-9 and TRBJ2-7, with 9 bases identical to TRBD1. This CDR3 contains 13 residues. Germline assignment: CDR1 SEHNR and CDR2 FQNEAQ (reference sequence). V was pared by 7 bases and J by 2 bases, with 3 bases of the junction left unmatched. This CDR3 reads CASMTGGTYEQYF. The CDR3 DNA reads as TGTGCCAGCATGACAGGGGGTACCTACGAGCAGTACTTC.

This clone was seen only a few times. The chain combines TRBV2 with TRBJ2-7; 10 nucleotides match TRBD2. This CDR3 is built from 14 residues. CDR1 SNHLY and CDR2 FYNNEI come from the germline V gene. J lost 2 bases, V lost 4 bases, and 2 bases had no gene match. The CDR3 nucleotides are TGTGCCAGCAGTGGAGCGGGAGGGCCCTACGAGCAGTACTTC. Translated, it gives CASSGAGGPYEQYF.

The rearrangement uses TRBV4-2 and TRBJ1-4; a weak D match, TRBD1 (5 bases). Trimming cost V 0 bases and J 8 bases, with 25 bases left between them. This CDR3 is 19 amino acids long. Germline CDR1 is LGHNA and CDR2 is YNFKEQ. This CDR3 reads CASSQDAWEGLGPSEKLFF. For the CDR3, the DNA is TGTGCCAGCAGCCAAGATGCGTGGGAGGGGCTTGGGCCTAGCGAAAAACTGTTTTTT.

This rearrangement joins TRBV5-1 to TRBJ2-3, with no clear D. Germline CDR1 reads SGHRS; CDR2 reads YFSETQ. V was shortened by 4 bases and J by 7 bases, with 10 bases between the two germline ends. The CDR3 runs to 12 residues. This chain's CDR3 is CASSPPANTQYF. In nucleotides, the CDR3 is TGCGCCAGCAGCCCACCTGCGAATACGCAGTATTTT.